This T cell receptor (beta chain) was recovered during a study of T cell clones after liver transplantation. CDR3 size: 15 residues. CDR1 is LNHDA, CDR2 SQIVND, per germline (reference sequence). Trimming removed 6 bases from V and 6 bases from J; junction bases left unmatched: 11. TCRdb keeps only in-frame clones here, not all; method: immunoSEQ multiplex PCR. The table shows roughly 20,000 clones, with approximately 88% occurring only once. The material was CD8+ T cells from blood, obtained before liver transplant. The clonotype originates from a human donor who received a liver transplant. The chain joins TRBV19 to TRBJ2-1, with 7 bases lining up with TRBD2. This chain's CDR3 is CASRTTSMALNEQFF. CDR3 DNA sequence: TGTGCCAGTAGAACGACTAGCATGGCCCTCAATGAGCAGTTCTTC.